The text below deals with one TCR beta chain. CDR1 is SGHRS, CDR2 YFSETQ, per germline. There are 15 residues in the CDR3. The V and J ends lost 6 bases and 6 bases respectively, with 22 bases between them. These data originate in a study of cytomegalovirus exposure and HLA in healthy donors. With 60 Vbeta and 13 Jbeta primers, the PCR was carried out. Sequencing used immunoSEQ multiplex PCR; TCRdb keeps in-frame clones, though not all of them. The sample contains about 170,000 clones, roughly 80% of which appear only once. This clonotype was obtained from a female donor in good health and CMV-seronegative. The chain is built from TRBV5-1 and TRBJ2-7; D possibly corresponds to TRBD1 (7 bases). The sequenced sample was PBMCs. The CDR3 protein is CASTVDGGGESEQYF. The DNA for the CDR3 is TGCGCCAGCACTGTCGACGGAGGGGGCGAGTCCGAGCAGTACTTC. The whole variable domain, remainder taken from reference TRBV5-1 and TRBJ2-7, is KAGVTQTPRYLIKTRGQQVTLSCSPISGHRSVSWYQQTPGQGLQFLFEYFSETQRNKGNFPGRFSGRQFSNSRSEMNVSTLELGDSALYLCASTVDGGGESEQYFGPGTRLTVT.